What follows are 10 T cell receptor beta chains derived from one specimen sequenced in a study of blood T cell repertoires in COVID-19. Produced via immunoSEQ multiplex PCR; TCRdb's table is partial and in-frame only. Of 110,000 to 150,000 clones listed, approximately 88% are singletons. The sequenced material came from peripheral blood. These receptors all come from a woman between 50 and 59 years old with acute or convalescent COVID-19.

This clone was seen only once. V usage is TRBV30 and J usage is TRBJ2-1; 13 bases are shared with TRBD2. The germline V gene has CDR1 GTSNPN and CDR2 SVGIG (reference sequence). The length of the CDR3 is 18 residues. V dropped 5 bases and J dropped 2; count of bases not matched to a gene: 12. This chain's CDR3 is CAWELGLAGAKTYNEQFF. The DNA of the CDR3 is TGTGCCTGGGAACTTGGACTAGCGGGGGCGAAAACCTACAATGAGCAGTTCTTC.

The chain joins TRBV7-2 to TRBJ1-6; TRBD1 is a possible D gene (5 bases). Germline CDR1 and CDR2: SGHTA and FQGNSA. V lost 1 base, J lost 6 bases, and 10 bases lay in between. The CDR3 covers 15 residues. CDR3 in DNA: TGTGCCAGCAGCTTAGGCGGGGGAACTAATTCACCCCTCCACTTT. It translates to CASSLGGGTNSPLHF.

For the CDR3, the DNA is TGTGCCAGCAGCCAACCCCTCCTCCGGGGCTCCTACGAGCAGTACTTC. It yields the protein CASSQPLLRGSYEQYF. The chain recombines TRBV3-1 (or the pseudogene TRBV3-2) with TRBJ2-7, with D perhaps TRBD2 (5 bases). The V end was cut by 2 bases, the J end by 0 bases, with 14 bases between. The CDR3 is 16 residues long. Per germline, CDR1 LGHDT and CDR2 YNNKEL (reference sequence).

The genes are TRBV10-1 and TRBJ2-5; 13 positions match TRBD2. The J segment lost 2 bases and the V segment lost 2 bases, leaving 5 bases of the junction unmatched. The CDR3 contains 17 residues. CDR1 and CDR2 from the germline V gene are WNHNN and SYGVQD (reference sequence). The CDR3 nucleotides are TGCGCCAGCAGTGAGGCTCCGGGACTAGCGGGACAAGAGACCCAGTACTTC. This sequence encodes CASSEAPGLAGQETQYF.

The chain is built from TRBV5-1 and TRBJ2-7; D is unclear. The CDR3 runs 15 residues. CDR1 is SGHRS and CDR2 is YFSETQ in the germline V gene. Trimming removed 0 bases from V and 3 bases from J, with 13 bases in between. Here the CDR3 reads CASSLVAGSVYEQYF. The CDR3 DNA reads as TGCGCCAGCAGCTTGGTCGCCGGGTCCGTCTACGAGCAGTACTTC.

The rearrangement joins TRBV5-1 to TRBJ2-7, with 8 bases identical to TRBD2. CDR3 length: 18 amino acids. J was trimmed by 0 bases and V by 1 base; bases with no gene match: 12. Germline values: CDR1 SGHRS, CDR2 YFSETQ. CDR3 coding DNA: TGCGCCAGCAGCTTGACCCTCCAGGCTAGCGGGTTCTCCTACGAGCAGTACTTC. This encodes CASSLTLQASGFSYEQYF.

This chain uses TRBV4-2 with TRBJ2-1, with 9 bases lining up with TRBD2. The CDR3 totals 15 residues. Germline-derived CDR1 and CDR2 are LGHNA and YNFKEQ. The junction had 3 bases not matched to a gene; V was cut back by 4 bases and J by 2 bases. The DNA for the CDR3 is TGTGCCAGCAGCCGGACTAGCGAAGCCTACAATGAGCAGTTCTTC. Encoded protein: CASSRTSEAYNEQFF.

This clone appeared once. J is TRBJ1-4 and V is TRBV6-5; a weak D match, TRBD1 (5 bases). This CDR3 comprises 13 residues. V lost 5 bases, J lost 8 bases, and 12 bases lay in between. CDR1 and CDR2 from the germline V gene are MNHEY and SVGAGI. CDR3 loop: CASSRQGGEKLFF. CDR3 nucleotide sequence: TGTGCCAGCAGTAGGCAGGGAGGCGAAAAACTGTTTTTT.

J is TRBJ2-5 and V is TRBV7-2, with 8 bases fitting TRBD2. V lost 5 bases and J lost 4; bases outside the gene matches: 6. The CDR3 extends over 14 amino acids. Germline CDR1 and CDR2: SGHTA and FQGNSA. The DNA for the CDR3 is TGTGCCAGCAGCAGGGCGGGGGGAATAGAGACCCAGTACTTC. Translating it yields CASSRAGGIETQYF. Full variable domain (remainder filled in from reference TRBV7-2 and TRBJ2-5): GAGVSQSPSNKVTEKGKDVELRCDPISGHTALYWYRQSLGQGLEFLIYFQGNSAPDKSGLPSDRFSAERTGGSVSTLTIQRTQQEDSAVYLCASSRAGGIETQYFGPGTRLLVL.

The gene calls are TRBV28 and TRBJ1-5, with D maybe TRBD1 (6 bases). With 7 bases removed from V and 0 bases from J, the gap between germline ends came to 10 bases. CDR1 is MDHEN and CDR2 is SYDVKM in the germline V gene. This CDR3 spans 14 amino acids. CDR3 residues: CASIPGDSNQPQHF. The CDR3 DNA sequence: TGTGCCAGCATCCCAGGGGATAGCAATCAGCCCCAGCATTTT.